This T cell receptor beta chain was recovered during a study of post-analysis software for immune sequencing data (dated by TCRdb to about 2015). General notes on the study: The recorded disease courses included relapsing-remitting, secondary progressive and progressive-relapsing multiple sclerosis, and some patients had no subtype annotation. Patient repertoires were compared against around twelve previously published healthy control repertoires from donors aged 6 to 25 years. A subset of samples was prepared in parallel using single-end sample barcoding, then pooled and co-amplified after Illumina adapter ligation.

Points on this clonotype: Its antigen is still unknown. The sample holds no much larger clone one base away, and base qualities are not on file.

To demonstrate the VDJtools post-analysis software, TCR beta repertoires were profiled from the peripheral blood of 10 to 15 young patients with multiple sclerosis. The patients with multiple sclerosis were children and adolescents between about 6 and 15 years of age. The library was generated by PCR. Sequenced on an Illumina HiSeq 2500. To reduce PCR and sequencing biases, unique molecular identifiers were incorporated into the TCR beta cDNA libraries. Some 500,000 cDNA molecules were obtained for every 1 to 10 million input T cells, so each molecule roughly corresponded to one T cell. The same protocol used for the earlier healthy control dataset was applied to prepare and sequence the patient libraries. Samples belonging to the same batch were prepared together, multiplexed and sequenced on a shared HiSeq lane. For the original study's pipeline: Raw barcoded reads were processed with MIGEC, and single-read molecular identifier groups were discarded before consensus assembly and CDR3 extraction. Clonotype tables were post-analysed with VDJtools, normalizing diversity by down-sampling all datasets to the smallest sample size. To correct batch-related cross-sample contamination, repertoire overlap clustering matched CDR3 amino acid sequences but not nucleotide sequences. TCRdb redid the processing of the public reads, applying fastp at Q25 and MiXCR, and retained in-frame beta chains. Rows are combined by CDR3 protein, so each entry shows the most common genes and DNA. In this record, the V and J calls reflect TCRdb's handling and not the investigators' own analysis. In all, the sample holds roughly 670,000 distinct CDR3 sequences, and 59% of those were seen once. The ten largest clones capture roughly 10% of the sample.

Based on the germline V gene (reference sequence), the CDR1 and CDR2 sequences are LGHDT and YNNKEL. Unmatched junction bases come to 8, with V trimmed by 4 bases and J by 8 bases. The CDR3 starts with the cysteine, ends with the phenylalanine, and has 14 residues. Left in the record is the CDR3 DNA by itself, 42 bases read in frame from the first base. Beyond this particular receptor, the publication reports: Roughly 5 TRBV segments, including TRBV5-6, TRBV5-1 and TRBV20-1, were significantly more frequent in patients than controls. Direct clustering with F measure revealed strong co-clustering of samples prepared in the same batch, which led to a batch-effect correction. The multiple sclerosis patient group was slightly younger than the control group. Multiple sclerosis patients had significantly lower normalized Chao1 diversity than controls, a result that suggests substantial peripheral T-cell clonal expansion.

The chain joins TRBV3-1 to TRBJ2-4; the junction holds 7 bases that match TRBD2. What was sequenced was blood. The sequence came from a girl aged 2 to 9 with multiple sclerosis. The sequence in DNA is TGTGCCAGCAGCCCCCGACTAGCTGGAGACATTCAGTACTTC. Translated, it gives CASSPRLAGDIQYF.